Described below is a single T cell receptor beta chain sequence and its context. The record originates from a study of cytomegalovirus exposure and HLA in healthy donors. CDR1 and CDR2 (germline): KGHSH, LQKENI. V was clipped by 6 bases and J by 2 bases, with 6 bases between them. The CDR3 totals 12 residues. The PCR made use of 60 Vbeta and 13 Jbeta primers. Produced via immunoSEQ multiplex PCR; TCRdb's table is partial and in-frame only. The sample yields around 190,000 clones, about 87% seen once. The clonotype comes from a woman under 30 in good health and CMV-seronegative. Sequenced sample: PBMCs. The V call is TRBV18, the J call TRBJ2-3; a possible D gene is TRBD2 (5 bases). For the CDR3, the DNA is TGTGCCAGCTCGAGGGACACAGATACGCAGTATTTT. Amino acid sequence: CASSRDTDTQYF.